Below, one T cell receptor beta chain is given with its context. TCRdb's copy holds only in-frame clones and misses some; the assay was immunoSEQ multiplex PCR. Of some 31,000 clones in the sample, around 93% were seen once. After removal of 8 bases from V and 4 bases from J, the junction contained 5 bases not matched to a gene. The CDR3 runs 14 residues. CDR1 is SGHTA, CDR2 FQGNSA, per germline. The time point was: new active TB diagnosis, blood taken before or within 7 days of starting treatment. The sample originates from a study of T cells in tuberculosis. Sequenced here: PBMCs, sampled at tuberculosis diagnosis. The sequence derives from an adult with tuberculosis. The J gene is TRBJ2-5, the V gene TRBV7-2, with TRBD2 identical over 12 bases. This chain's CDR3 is CASRLAGAIETQYF. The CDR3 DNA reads TGTGCCAGCCGACTAGCGGGGGCCATAGAGACCCAGTACTTC.